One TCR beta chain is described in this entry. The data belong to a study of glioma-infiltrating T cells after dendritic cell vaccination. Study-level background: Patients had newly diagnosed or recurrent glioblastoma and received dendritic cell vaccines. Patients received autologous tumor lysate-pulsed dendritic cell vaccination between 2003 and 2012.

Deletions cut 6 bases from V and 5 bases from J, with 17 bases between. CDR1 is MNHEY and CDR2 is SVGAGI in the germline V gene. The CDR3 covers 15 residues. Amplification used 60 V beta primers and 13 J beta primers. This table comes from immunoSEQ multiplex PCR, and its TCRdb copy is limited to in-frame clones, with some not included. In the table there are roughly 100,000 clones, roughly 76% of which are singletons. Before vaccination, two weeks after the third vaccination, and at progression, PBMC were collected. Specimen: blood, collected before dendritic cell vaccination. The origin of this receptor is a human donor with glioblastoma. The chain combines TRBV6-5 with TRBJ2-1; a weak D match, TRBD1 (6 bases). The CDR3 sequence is CASSPPTDRNNEQFF. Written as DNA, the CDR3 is TGTGCCAGCAGCCCACCTACGGACAGAAACAATGAGCAGTTCTTC.